The clone carrying this T cell receptor beta chain has only one observation. RNA totalling roughly 0.45 to 1 ug underwent reverse transcription with random hexamers. The TCR beta CDR3 was amplified by immunoSEQ multiplex PCR across 54 Vbeta, 13 Jbeta. TCRdb fed the immunoSEQ multiplex PCR reads into MiXCR, producing one record per CDR3 protein. The data contain 200,000 or so distinct CDR3 sequences, roughly 95% of them singletons. The data are from a study of CD8 T cells in Susac syndrome. V lost 6 bases to trimming and J lost 4 bases; unmatched junction nucleotides: 5. The length of the CDR3 is 13 residues. Looked up from germline, CDR1 is SQVTM and CDR2 is ANQGSEA.

J is TRBJ2-2 and V is TRBV29-1, with TRBD2 identical over 7 bases. This clonotype was obtained from a human donor with multiple sclerosis. The source material was CD4+ T cells from PBMCs. The DNA of the CDR3 is TGCAGCGTAAGGACTAGTGGCACCGGGGAGCTGTTTTTT. Protein: CSVRTSGTGELFF.